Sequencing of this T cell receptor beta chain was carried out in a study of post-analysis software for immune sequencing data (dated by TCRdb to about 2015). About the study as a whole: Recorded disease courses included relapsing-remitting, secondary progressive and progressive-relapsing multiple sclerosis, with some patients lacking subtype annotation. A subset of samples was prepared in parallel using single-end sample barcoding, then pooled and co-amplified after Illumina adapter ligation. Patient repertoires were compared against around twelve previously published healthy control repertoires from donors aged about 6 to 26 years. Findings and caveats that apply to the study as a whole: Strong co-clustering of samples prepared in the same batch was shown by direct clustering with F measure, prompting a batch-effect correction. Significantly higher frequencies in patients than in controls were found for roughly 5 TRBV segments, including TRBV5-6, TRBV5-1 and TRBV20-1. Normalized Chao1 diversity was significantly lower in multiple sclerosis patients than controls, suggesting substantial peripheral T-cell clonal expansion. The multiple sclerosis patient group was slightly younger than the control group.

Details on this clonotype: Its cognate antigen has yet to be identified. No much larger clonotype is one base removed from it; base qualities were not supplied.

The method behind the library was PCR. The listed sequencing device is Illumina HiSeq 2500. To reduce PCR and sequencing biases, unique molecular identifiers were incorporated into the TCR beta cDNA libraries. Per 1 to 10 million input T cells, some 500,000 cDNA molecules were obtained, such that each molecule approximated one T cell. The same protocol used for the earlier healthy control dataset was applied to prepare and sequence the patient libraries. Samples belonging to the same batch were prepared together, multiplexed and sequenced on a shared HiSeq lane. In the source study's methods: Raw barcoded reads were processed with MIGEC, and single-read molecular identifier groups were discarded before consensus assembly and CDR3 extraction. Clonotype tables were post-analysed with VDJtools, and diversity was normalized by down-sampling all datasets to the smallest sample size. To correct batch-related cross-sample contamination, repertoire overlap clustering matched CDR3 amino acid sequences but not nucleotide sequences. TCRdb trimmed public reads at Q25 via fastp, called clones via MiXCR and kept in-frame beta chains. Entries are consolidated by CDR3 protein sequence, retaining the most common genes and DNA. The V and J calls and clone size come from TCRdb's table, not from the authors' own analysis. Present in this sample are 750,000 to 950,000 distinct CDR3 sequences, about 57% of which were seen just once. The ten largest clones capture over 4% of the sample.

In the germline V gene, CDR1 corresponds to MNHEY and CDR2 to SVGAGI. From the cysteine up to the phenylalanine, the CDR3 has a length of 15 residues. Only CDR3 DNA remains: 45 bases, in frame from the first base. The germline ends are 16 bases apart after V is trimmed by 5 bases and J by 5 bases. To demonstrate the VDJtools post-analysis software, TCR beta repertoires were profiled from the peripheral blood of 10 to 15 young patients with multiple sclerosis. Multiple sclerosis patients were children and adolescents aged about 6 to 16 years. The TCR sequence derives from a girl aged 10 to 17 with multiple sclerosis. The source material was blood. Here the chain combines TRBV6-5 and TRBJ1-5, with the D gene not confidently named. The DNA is TGTGCCAGCAGTCCTTTCAATTCTATGGATCAGCCCCAGCATTTT. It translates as CASSPFNSMDQPQHF.